This T cell receptor (beta chain) was documented in a study of blood T cell repertoires in COVID-19. Looked up from germline, CDR1 is LGHNA and CDR2 is YSLEER. CDR3 length: 17 residues. V shed 2 bases and J 10 bases; nucleotides not matched to a gene: 14. Data came from immunoSEQ multiplex PCR; TCRdb stores just in-frame clones and leaves some out. The sample lists more than 250,000 clones; roughly 87% were seen once. What was sequenced was PBMCs or T cells enriched from blood (not recorded which). This TCR derives from a woman aged 40 to 55 who had recovered from COVID-19. The chain couples TRBV4-3 to TRBJ2-1; TRBD2 matches at 10 bases. DNA for the CDR3: TGCGCCAGCAGCCAAAGAATACCTAGCGGGAGCTATCTGGAGCAGTTCTTC. It is translated as CASSQRIPSGSYLEQFF.